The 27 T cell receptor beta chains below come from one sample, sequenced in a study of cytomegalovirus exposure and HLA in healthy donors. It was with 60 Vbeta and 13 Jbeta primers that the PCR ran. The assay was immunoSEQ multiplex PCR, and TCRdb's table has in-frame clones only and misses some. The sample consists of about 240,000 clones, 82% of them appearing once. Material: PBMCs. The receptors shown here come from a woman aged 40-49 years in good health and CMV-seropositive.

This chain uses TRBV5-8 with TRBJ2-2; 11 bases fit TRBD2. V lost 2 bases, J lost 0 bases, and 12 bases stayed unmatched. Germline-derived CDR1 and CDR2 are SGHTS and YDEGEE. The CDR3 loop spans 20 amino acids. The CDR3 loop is CASSFLRTSGWFANTGELFF. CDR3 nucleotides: TGTGCCAGCAGCTTCTTACGGACTAGCGGGTGGTTCGCGAACACCGGGGAGCTGTTTTTT.

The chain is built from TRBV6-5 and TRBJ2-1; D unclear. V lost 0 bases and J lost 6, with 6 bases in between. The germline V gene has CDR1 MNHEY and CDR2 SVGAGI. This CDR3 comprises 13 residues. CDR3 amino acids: CASSYSQVNEQFF. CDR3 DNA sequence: TGTGCCAGCAGTTACTCGCAGGTCAATGAGCAGTTCTTC.

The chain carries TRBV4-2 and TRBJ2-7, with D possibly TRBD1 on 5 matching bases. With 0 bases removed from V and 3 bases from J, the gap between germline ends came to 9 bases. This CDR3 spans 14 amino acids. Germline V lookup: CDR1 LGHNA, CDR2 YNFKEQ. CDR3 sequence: CASSQDGARYEQYF. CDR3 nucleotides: TGTGCCAGCAGCCAAGATGGGGCCCGCTACGAGCAGTACTTC.

The CDR3 DNA reads TGTGCCAGTTCACGGGGGTCCTACAATGAGCAGTTCTTC. Its protein product is CASSRGSYNEQFF. The V gene is TRBV9, the J gene TRBJ2-1; D might be TRBD2 (6 bases). V dropped 8 bases and J dropped 1 base, with 10 bases sitting between them. The CDR3 contains 13 residues. Germline V CDR1 and CDR2: SGDLS, YYNGEE.

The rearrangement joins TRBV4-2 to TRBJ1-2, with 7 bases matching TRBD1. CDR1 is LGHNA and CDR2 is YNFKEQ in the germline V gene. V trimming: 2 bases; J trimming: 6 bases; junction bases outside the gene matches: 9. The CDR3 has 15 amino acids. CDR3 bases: TGTGCCAGCAGCCAACAGGACAGGACGAAGAATGGCTACACCTTC. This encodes CASSQQDRTKNGYTF.

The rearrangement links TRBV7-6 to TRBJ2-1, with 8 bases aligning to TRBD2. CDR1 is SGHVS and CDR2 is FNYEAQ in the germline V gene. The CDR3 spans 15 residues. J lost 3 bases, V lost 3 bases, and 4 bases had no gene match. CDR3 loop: CASSLSGSSYNEQFF. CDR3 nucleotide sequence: TGTGCCAGCAGCTTGAGCGGGAGTAGCTACAATGAGCAGTTCTTC. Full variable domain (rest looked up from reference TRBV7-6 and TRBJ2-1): GAGVSQSPRYKVTKRGQDVALRCDPISGHVSLYWYRQALGQGPEFLTYFNYEAQQDKSGLPNDRFSAERPEGSISTLTIQRTEQRDSAMYRCASSLSGSSYNEQFFGPGTRLTVL.

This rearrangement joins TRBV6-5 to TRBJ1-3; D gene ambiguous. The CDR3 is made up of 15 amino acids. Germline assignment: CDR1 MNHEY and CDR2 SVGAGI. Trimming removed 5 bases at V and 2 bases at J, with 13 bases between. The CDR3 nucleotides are TGTGCCAGCAGTCCGACTTCAACGCCTGGAAACACCATATATTTT. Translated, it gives CASSPTSTPGNTIYF.

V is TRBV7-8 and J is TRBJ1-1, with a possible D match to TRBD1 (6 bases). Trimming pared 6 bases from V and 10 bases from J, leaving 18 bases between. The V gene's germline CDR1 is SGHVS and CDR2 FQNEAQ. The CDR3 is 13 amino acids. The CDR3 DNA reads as TGTGCCAGCAGTCTAACCCTGACAGGCGGAGCTTTCTTT. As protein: CASSLTLTGGAFF.

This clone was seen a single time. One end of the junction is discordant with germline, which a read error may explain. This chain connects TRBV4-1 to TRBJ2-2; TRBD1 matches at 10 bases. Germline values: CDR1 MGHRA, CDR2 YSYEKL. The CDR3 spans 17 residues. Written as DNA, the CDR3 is TGCGCCAGCAGCCAAGGCAGACAGGGGGCGAAGACCGGGGAGCTGTTTTTT. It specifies CASSQGRQGAKTGELFF.

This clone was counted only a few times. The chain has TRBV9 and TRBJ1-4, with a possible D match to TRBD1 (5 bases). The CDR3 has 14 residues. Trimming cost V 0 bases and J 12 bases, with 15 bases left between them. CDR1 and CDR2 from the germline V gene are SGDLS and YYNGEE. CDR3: CASSVVTQGGELFF. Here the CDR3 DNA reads TGTGCCAGCAGCGTAGTTACCCAGGGTGGAGAACTGTTTTTT.

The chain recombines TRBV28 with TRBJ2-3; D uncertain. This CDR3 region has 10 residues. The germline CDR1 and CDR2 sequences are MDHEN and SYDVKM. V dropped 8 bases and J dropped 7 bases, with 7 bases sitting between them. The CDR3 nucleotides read TGTGCCAGCGCCCTACATACGCAGTATTTT. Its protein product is CASALHTQYF. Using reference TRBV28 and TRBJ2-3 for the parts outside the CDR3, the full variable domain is DVKVTQSSRYLVKRTGEKVFLECVQDMDHENMFWYRQDPGLGLRLIYFSYDVKMKEKGDIPEGYSVSREKKERFSLILESASTNQTSMYLCASALHTQYFGPGTRLTVL.

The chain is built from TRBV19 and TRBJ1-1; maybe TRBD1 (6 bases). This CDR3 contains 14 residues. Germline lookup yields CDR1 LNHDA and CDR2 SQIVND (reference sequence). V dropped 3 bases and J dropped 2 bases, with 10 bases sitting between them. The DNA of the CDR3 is TGTGCCAGTAGTATCAGGGGCTATAACACTGAAGCTTTCTTT. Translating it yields CASSIRGYNTEAFF.

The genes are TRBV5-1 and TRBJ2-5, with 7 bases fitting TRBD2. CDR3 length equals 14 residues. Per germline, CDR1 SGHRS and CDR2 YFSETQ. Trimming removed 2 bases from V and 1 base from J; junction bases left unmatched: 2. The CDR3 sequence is CASSFTSAQETQYF. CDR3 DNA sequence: TGCGCCAGCAGCTTTACTAGCGCCCAAGAGACCCAGTACTTC.

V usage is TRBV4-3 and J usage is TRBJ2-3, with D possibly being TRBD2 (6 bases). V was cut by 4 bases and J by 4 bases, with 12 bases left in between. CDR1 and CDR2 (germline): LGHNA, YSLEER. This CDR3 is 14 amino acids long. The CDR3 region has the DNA TGCGCCAGCAGCCCTCGGGGGTCAGCAGATACGCAGTATTTT. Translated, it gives CASSPRGSADTQYF.

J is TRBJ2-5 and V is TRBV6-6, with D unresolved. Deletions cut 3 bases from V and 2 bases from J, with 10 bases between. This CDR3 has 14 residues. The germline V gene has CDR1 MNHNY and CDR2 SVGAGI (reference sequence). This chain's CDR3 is CASSYSNRQETQYF. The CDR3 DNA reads TGTGCCAGCAGTTATAGTAATCGGCAAGAGACCCAGTACTTC.

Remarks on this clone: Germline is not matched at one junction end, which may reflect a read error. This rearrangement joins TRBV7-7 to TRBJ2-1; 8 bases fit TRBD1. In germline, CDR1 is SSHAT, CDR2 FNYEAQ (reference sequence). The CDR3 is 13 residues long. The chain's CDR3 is CASSDRGHNEQFF. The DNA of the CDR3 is TGTGCTAGCAGCGACAGGGGACACAATGAGCAGTTCTTC.

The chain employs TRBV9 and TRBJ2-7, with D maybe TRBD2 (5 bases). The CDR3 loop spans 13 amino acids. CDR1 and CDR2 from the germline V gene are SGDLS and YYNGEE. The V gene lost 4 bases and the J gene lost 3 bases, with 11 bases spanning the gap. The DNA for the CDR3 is TGTGCCAGCAGCCCAGCGGAATTCTACGAGCAGTACTTC. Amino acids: CASSPAEFYEQYF. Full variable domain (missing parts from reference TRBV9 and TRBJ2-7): DSGVTQTPKHLITATGQRVTLRCSPRSGDLSVYWYQQSLDQGLQFLIQYYNGEERAKGNILERFSAQQFPDLHSELNLSSLELGDSALYFCASSPAEFYEQYFGPGTRLTVT.

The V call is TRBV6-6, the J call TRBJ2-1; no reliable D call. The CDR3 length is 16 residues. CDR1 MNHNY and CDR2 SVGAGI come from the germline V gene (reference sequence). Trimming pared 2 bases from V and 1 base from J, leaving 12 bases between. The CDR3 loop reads CASSYNPGVSYNEQFF. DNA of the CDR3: TGTGCCAGCAGTTACAACCCCGGAGTGTCCTACAATGAGCAGTTCTTC.

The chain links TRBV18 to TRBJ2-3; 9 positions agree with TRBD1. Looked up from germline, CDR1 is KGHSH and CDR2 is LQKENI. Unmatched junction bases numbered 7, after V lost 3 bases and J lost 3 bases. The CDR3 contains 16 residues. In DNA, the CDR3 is TGTGCCAGCTCACCGATGGGACAGGGAGGGACAGATACGCAGTATTTT. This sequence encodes CASSPMGQGGTDTQYF.

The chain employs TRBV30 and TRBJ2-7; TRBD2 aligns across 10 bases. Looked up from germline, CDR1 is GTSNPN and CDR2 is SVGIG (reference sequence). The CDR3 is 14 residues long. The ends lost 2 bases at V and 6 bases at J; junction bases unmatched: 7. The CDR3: CAWSRSSGSPEQYF. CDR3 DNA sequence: TGTGCCTGGAGTAGGTCTAGCGGGAGTCCCGAGCAGTACTTC.

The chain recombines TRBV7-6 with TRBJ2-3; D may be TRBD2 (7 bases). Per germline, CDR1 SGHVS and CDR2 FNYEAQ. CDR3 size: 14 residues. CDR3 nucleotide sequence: TGTGCTGTAGGGGGGGGCCGTAGCACAGATACGCAGTATTTT. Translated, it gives CAVGGGRSTDTQYF.

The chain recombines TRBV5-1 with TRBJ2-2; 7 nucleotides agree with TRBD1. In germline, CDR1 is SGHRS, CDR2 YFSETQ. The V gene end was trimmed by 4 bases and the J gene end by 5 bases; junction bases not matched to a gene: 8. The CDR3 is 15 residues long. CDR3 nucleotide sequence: TGCGCCAGCAGCCGCCGGGACAGTGGGACCGGGGAGCTGTTTTTT. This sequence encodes CASSRRDSGTGELFF.

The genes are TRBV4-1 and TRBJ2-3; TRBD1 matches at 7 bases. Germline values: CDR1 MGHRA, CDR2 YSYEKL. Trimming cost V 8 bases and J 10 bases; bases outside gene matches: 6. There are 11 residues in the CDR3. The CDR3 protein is CASSGGPSQYF. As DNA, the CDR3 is TGCGCCAGCTCAGGGGGACCATCGCAGTATTTT.

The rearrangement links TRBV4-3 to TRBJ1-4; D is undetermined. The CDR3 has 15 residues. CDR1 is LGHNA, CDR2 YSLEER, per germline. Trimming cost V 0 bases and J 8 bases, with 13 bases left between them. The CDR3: CASSQEVARGEKLFF. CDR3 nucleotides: TGCGCCAGCAGCCAAGAGGTAGCTAGAGGGGAAAAACTGTTTTTT.

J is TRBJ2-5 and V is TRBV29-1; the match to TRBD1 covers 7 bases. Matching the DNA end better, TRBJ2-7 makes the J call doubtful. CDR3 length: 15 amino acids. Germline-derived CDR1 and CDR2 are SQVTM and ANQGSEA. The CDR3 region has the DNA TGCAGCGTTGTCCCCTTTGACAGGGTCCGTTCCGAGCAGTACTTC. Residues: CSVVPFDRVRSEQYF.

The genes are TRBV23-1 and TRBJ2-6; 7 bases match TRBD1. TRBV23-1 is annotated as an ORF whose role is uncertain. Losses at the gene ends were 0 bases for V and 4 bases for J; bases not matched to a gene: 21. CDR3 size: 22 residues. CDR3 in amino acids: CASSQSSRKNGQVVRGANVLTF. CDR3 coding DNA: TGCGCCAGCAGTCAATCTTCGAGAAAGAATGGACAGGTGGTACGGGGGGCCAACGTCCTGACTTTC.

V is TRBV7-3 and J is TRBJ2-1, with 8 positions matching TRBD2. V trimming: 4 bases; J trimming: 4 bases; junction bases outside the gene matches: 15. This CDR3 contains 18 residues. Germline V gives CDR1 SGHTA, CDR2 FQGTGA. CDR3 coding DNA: TGTGCCAGCAGCTCTCACCCCGGGGCTAGCGGGCCTTACAATGAGCAGTTCTTC. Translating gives CASSSHPGASGPYNEQFF.